These T cell receptor beta chains were read from a single sample in a study of PD-1 blockade in classical Hodgkin lymphoma. Repertoires were generated with immunoSEQ multiplex PCR, while TCRdb's copy carries only in-frame clones and drops some. The sample has about 100,000 clones, 65% to 85% seen once. The sequences come from peripheral blood mononuclear cells (PBMCs), collected at baseline. These receptors originate from a human donor with classical Hodgkin lymphoma. Both conserved end residues are trimmed from each CDR3. Each record gives: V gene, CDR3 protein.

V gene: TRBV9
CDR3 protein: ASSVAGVGELF

V gene: TRBV30
CDR3 protein: ASHRESYGYT

V gene: TRBV7-2
CDR3 protein: ASSPRRLEGNEQF

V gene: TRBV29-1
CDR3 protein: SVTRLGAYGYT

V gene: TRBV5-1
CDR3 protein: ASSAGLATEQF

V gene: TRBV7-9
CDR3 protein: ASSRGLAAETQY

V gene: TRBV9
CDR3 protein: ASSEDDQETQY

V gene: TRBV5-4
CDR3 protein: ASSRGGGLASSYNEQF

V gene: TRBV10-3
CDR3 protein: AISEMLYEQY

V gene: TRBV9
CDR3 protein: ASSVGDELGYT

V gene: TRBV5-6
CDR3 protein: ASSWIAGRDTQY

V gene: TRBV6-5
CDR3 protein: ASSYGGVVYNEQF

V gene: TRBV18
CDR3 protein: ASSPLTGSTGELF

V gene: TRBV15
CDR3 protein: ATSSGNRDDTQY

V gene: TRBV11-2
CDR3 protein: ASSSGQGQTEAF

V gene: TRBV2
CDR3 protein: ASSVEGGPTEQF

V gene: TRBV4-1
CDR3 protein: ASSQEAGRRTEAF

V gene: TRBV5-4
CDR3 protein: ASSLDRGNEQF

V gene: TRBV9
CDR3 protein: ASSVTSGFTYNEQF

V gene: TRBV2
CDR3 protein: ASSDVGGLDTQY

V gene: TRBV7-2
CDR3 protein: ASSLGQGQTQY

V gene: TRBV7-2
CDR3 protein: ASSSPRNEQF

V gene: TRBV4-1
CDR3 protein: ASSGRTRSTGELF

V gene: TRBV6-5
CDR3 protein: ASSYSDGHGYT

V gene: TRBV6-5
CDR3 protein: ASRWGTEQY

V gene: TRBV7-2
CDR3 protein: ASSSLGLAATRGEQY

V gene: TRBV5-5
CDR3 protein: ASSFGPQPSTEAF

V gene: TRBV6-6
CDR3 protein: ASRAENTEAF

V gene: TRBV10-3
CDR3 protein: AMGAGLGSYEQY

V gene: TRBV6-6
CDR3 protein: ASSYFPDSTYGYT

V gene: TRBV10-3
CDR3 protein: AISETGENTEAF

V gene: TRBV11-2
CDR3 protein: ASSLVFGDSRSYEQY

V gene: TRBV7-7
CDR3 protein: ASSLEGRAGYNEQF

V gene: TRBV2
CDR3 protein: ASSPRGIEAYGYT

V gene: TRBV14
CDR3 protein: ASSQDISYNEQF

V gene: TRBV14
CDR3 protein: ASSPQTLVETQY

V gene: TRBV10-3
CDR3 protein: ALSRDRNYGYT

V gene: TRBV11-1
CDR3 protein: ASSLRGTGELF

V gene: TRBV18
CDR3 protein: ASSPPGSKETQY

V gene: TRBV28
CDR3 protein: ASSLVGGFQVEQF

V gene: TRBV5-1
CDR3 protein: ASSGQSSYEQY

V gene: TRBV5-4
CDR3 protein: ASSTPLGGSSYEQY

V gene: TRBV9
CDR3 protein: ASSVGAASGFNEQF

V gene: TRBV27
CDR3 protein: ASSGHRGGTGELF

V gene: TRBV10-3
CDR3 protein: AISESKGSHSNQPQH

V gene: TRBV5-1
CDR3 protein: ASSPQTGSGYEQY

V gene: TRBV2
CDR3 protein: ASSDLGTAYEQY

V gene: TRBV5-6
CDR3 protein: ASSPVGRGNTIY

V gene: TRBV14
CDR3 protein: ASSIYRGANSYEQY

V gene: TRBV5-1
CDR3 protein: ASSLKQGDSTEAF

V gene: TRBV27
CDR3 protein: ASRLGATNEKLF

V gene: TRBV14
CDR3 protein: ASSLSPGSYEQY

V gene: TRBV21-1
CDR3 protein: ASSKAAGAGELF

V gene: TRBV13
CDR3 protein: ASTVGGRGNTGELF

V gene: TRBV5-5
CDR3 protein: ASSFSGSNYGYT

V gene: TRBV19
CDR3 protein: ASSPHGTPKGPEAF

V gene: TRBV6-1
CDR3 protein: ASSAPHGQPQH

V gene: TRBV7-2
CDR3 protein: ASSLSLSTGYEQY

V gene: TRBV27
CDR3 protein: ASSLWAGGANPYEQY

V gene: TRBV5-4
CDR3 protein: ASSFQGRLAGRAF